The rows below give T cell receptor beta chains drawn from one sample of a study of T cells after yellow fever vaccination. TCRdb passed the 5' RACE reads through MiXCR, listing each CDR3 protein once. This table holds 200,000 to 300,000 distinct CDR3 sequences, roughly 6.2% found once. The sample consisted of CD4+ T cells sorted from PBMCs, taken on the day of the yellow fever booster vaccination. The receptors were sampled from a man aged 25 to 45 who received the YFV17D yellow fever vaccine. Each CDR3 is given with its conserved first and last residue. A D gene is named only where the DNA matches it firmly.

j_gene: TRBJ2-7; v_gene: TRBV12-3/TRBV12-4; d_gene: -; CDR3aa: CASSLPGSRSEQYF
j_gene: TRBJ1-5; v_gene: TRBV3-1; d_gene: -; CDR3aa: CASSQEKRGPQHF
j_gene: TRBJ1-2; v_gene: TRBV2; d_gene: -; CDR3aa: CASSEPGVLNYGYTF
j_gene: TRBJ2-5; v_gene: TRBV10-3; d_gene: -; CDR3aa: CAISQRDQETQYF
j_gene: TRBJ2-7; v_gene: TRBV18; d_gene: -; CDR3aa: CANSPPSRVEQYF
j_gene: TRBJ1-5; v_gene: TRBV28; d_gene: -; CDR3aa: CASSWGRKQPQHF
j_gene: TRBJ2-3; v_gene: TRBV5-1; d_gene: -; CDR3aa: CASSGSQTDTQYF
j_gene: TRBJ2-2; v_gene: TRBV5-1; d_gene: -; CDR3aa: CASSLPSGNTGELFF
j_gene: TRBJ2-7; v_gene: TRBV12-3/TRBV12-4; d_gene: -; CDR3aa: CASSLQGLGYEQYF
j_gene: TRBJ2-3; v_gene: TRBV20-1; d_gene: -; CDR3aa: CSAKPGMTIGVGDTQYF
j_gene: TRBJ2-4; v_gene: TRBV5-1; d_gene: TRBD2; CDR3aa: CASSFSLAGARNIQYF
j_gene: TRBJ1-1; v_gene: TRBV5-1; d_gene: -; CDR3aa: CASSLEADMNTEAFF
j_gene: TRBJ2-1; v_gene: TRBV5-1; d_gene: TRBD2; CDR3aa: CASRSGLAGVSEQFF
j_gene: TRBJ1-4; v_gene: TRBV3-1; d_gene: -; CDR3aa: CASSPWFGKNEKLFF
j_gene: TRBJ1-2; v_gene: TRBV12-3/TRBV12-4; d_gene: -; CDR3aa: CASSSRRLANYGYTF
j_gene: TRBJ1-4; v_gene: TRBV7-6; d_gene: -; CDR3aa: CASSSGWHPPFPSPGLFF
j_gene: TRBJ2-5; v_gene: TRBV20-1; d_gene: TRBD2; CDR3aa: CSARDSGRGKETQYF
j_gene: TRBJ2-5; v_gene: TRBV29-1; d_gene: -; CDR3aa: CSVGEYQETQYF
j_gene: TRBJ1-2; v_gene: TRBV7-2; d_gene: TRBD1; CDR3aa: CASSLGDRGLYGYTF
j_gene: TRBJ2-7; v_gene: TRBV20-1; d_gene: -; CDR3aa: CSADSVDPYEQYF
j_gene: TRBJ2-3; v_gene: TRBV30; d_gene: TRBD2; CDR3aa: CAWRAGLAVGDTQYF
j_gene: TRBJ1-1; v_gene: TRBV28; d_gene: -; CDR3aa: CVTTSPGGLAFF
j_gene: TRBJ2-7; v_gene: TRBV27; d_gene: TRBD2; CDR3aa: CASSFPGTRQYF
j_gene: TRBJ2-5; v_gene: TRBV9; d_gene: TRBD2; CDR3aa: CASSVSGGSLETQYF
j_gene: TRBJ2-5; v_gene: TRBV4-3; d_gene: -; CDR3aa: CASSHAGLAETQYF
j_gene: TRBJ1-5; v_gene: TRBV30; d_gene: -; CDR3aa: CAWSARILNQPQHF
j_gene: TRBJ2-2; v_gene: TRBV7-2; d_gene: -; CDR3aa: CASSAKVVTGELFF
j_gene: TRBJ2-7; v_gene: TRBV25-1; d_gene: TRBD1; CDR3aa: CASSEPGQRTYEQYF
j_gene: TRBJ2-2; v_gene: TRBV7-2; d_gene: TRBD2; CDR3aa: CASSLGGLAGVVGELFF
j_gene: TRBJ2-7; v_gene: TRBV7-2; d_gene: -; CDR3aa: CASSPDGFEQYF
j_gene: TRBJ2-7; v_gene: TRBV20-1; d_gene: TRBD2; CDR3aa: CSARRTSGIYEQYF
j_gene: TRBJ2-2; v_gene: TRBV5-8; d_gene: TRBD1; CDR3aa: CASTPGQGAAGELFF
j_gene: TRBJ2-5; v_gene: TRBV10-3; d_gene: -; CDR3aa: CAISEGTRGQYF
j_gene: TRBJ2-7; v_gene: TRBV12-3/TRBV12-4; d_gene: -; CDR3aa: CASSLKVDEQYF
j_gene: TRBJ1-2; v_gene: TRBV28; d_gene: -; CDR3aa: CASSLSGTVNYGYTF
j_gene: TRBJ2-5; v_gene: TRBV15; d_gene: -; CDR3aa: CATSRSLGLQETQYF
j_gene: TRBJ2-7; v_gene: TRBV4-3; d_gene: TRBD2; CDR3aa: CASSQGPSGSYRYEQYF
j_gene: TRBJ2-2; v_gene: TRBV5-1; d_gene: -; CDR3aa: CASSFSAPTKNTGELFF
j_gene: TRBJ2-3; v_gene: TRBV7-8; d_gene: -; CDR3aa: CASSPVQAVDTQYF
j_gene: TRBJ2-7; v_gene: TRBV12-3/TRBV12-4; d_gene: -; CDR3aa: CASSYGDEQYF
j_gene: TRBJ2-5; v_gene: TRBV7-3; d_gene: TRBD2; CDR3aa: CASSWGSGRQETQYF
j_gene: TRBJ2-3; v_gene: TRBV10-1; d_gene: -; CDR3aa: CASSGTVRGRGTDTQYF
j_gene: TRBJ2-2; v_gene: TRBV4-3; d_gene: TRBD1; CDR3aa: CASSTRTGGTGELFF
j_gene: TRBJ1-5; v_gene: TRBV12-3/TRBV12-4; d_gene: -; CDR3aa: CASSLNILNQPQHF
j_gene: TRBJ2-1; v_gene: TRBV18; d_gene: -; CDR3aa: CASSPGASSYNEQFF
j_gene: TRBJ2-5; v_gene: TRBV20-1; d_gene: TRBD2; CDR3aa: CSASKLAGRGETQYF
j_gene: TRBJ2-5; v_gene: TRBV7-2; d_gene: -; CDR3aa: CASSHGIKTQYF
j_gene: TRBJ2-7; v_gene: TRBV29-1; d_gene: TRBD1; CDR3aa: CSFGQGDEQYF
j_gene: TRBJ2-1; v_gene: TRBV24-1; d_gene: TRBD1; CDR3aa: CATCAGTGGYNEQFF
j_gene: TRBJ2-2; v_gene: TRBV6-2/TRBV6-3; d_gene: -; CDR3aa: CASSYSDGVPTGELFF
j_gene: TRBJ1-2; v_gene: TRBV29-1; d_gene: TRBD1; CDR3aa: CSVGDSSKGYTF
j_gene: TRBJ2-3; v_gene: TRBV12-3/TRBV12-4; d_gene: -; CDR3aa: CASSLGRGITDTQYF
j_gene: TRBJ2-2; v_gene: TRBV12-3/TRBV12-4; d_gene: -; CDR3aa: CASSRAGELFF
j_gene: TRBJ2-2; v_gene: TRBV3-1; d_gene: -; CDR3aa: CASSLWDGDTGELFF